This passage covers 21 T cell receptor beta chains from one sample sequenced in a study of OX40 agonist ivuxolimab in advanced cancers. Only in-frame clones appear in the TCRdb table, and some are missing; sequencing was by immunoSEQ multiplex PCR. The table includes more than 80,000 clones, over 75% detected once. Sequencing was performed on CD4+ or CD8+ T cells sorted from blood, taken in a trial of the OX40 agonist ivuxolimab. These receptors all come from an adult with an advanced solid tumor such as melanoma, head and neck, liver or kidney cancer.

This clone was counted only a few times. The chain has TRBV14 and TRBJ2-1; D might be TRBD1 (5 bases). The CDR3 sequence is 14 residues long. CDR1 SGHDN and CDR2 FVKESK come from the germline V gene. Between the trimmed V and J ends, which lost 2 bases and 8 bases, there was a span of 13 bases. CDR3 coding DNA: TGTGCCAGCAGCCAATCGAAAGGGGCCCATGAGCAGTTCTTC. Protein product: CASSQSKGAHEQFF.

This clone has only one observation. The chain links TRBV7-8 to TRBJ2-2; no clear D gene. This CDR3 comprises 14 residues. The germline V gene has CDR1 SGHVS and CDR2 FQNEAQ. V lost 7 bases and J lost 3, with 12 bases in between. The DNA for the CDR3 is TGTGCCAGCAATCCCTCCGGTTACACCGGGGAGCTGTTTTTT. Its translation: CASNPSGYTGELFF.

The chain joins TRBV29-1 to TRBJ2-6, with no clear D. CDR3 size: 13 residues. V was trimmed by 3 bases and J by 0 bases, leaving 3 bases between them. The V gene's germline CDR1 is SQVTM and CDR2 ANQGSEA. This CDR3 reads CSVDASGANVLTF. CDR3 nucleotide sequence: TGCAGCGTTGATGCCTCTGGGGCCAACGTCCTGACTTTC.

This rearrangement joins TRBV2 to TRBJ2-1; TRBD2 aligns across 14 bases. V lost 7 bases to trimming and J lost 10 bases; unmatched junction nucleotides: 9. Germline CDR1 and CDR2: SNHLY and FYNNEI. The CDR3 loop spans 15 amino acids. The CDR3 DNA reads as TGTGCCAGCAAAAGGGGACTAGCGGGGGCGGGGGAGCAGTTCTTC. It encodes CASKRGLAGAGEQFF.

The chain uses TRBV11-2 and TRBJ1-4; D might be TRBD1 (6 bases). This CDR3 region has 15 residues. V was clipped by 1 base and J by 8 bases, with 14 bases between them. Germline V gene data show CDR1 as SGHAT and CDR2 as FQNNGV. Here the CDR3 reads CASSLVDPGGEKLFF. The CDR3 DNA reads as TGTGCCAGCAGCTTAGTTGACCCCGGGGGCGAAAAACTGTTTTTT. Complete variable domain (other parts from reference TRBV11-2 and TRBJ1-4): EAGVAQSPRYKIIEKRQSVAFWCNPISGHATLYWYQQILGQGPKLLIQFQNNGVVDDSQLPKDRFSAERLKGVDSTLKIQPAKLEDSAVYLCASSLVDPGGEKLFFGSGTQLSVL.

The chain combines TRBV19 with TRBJ1-3; weak D call: TRBD1 (6 bases). This CDR3 spans 15 amino acids. With 6 bases removed from V and 0 bases from J, the gap between germline ends came to 12 bases. Germline assignment: CDR1 LNHDA and CDR2 SQIVND (reference sequence). CDR3 loop: CASRINRDSGNTIYF. The CDR3 nucleotides read TGTGCCAGTAGGATAAACAGGGACTCTGGAAACACCATATATTTT.

The chain uses TRBV19 and TRBJ1-2, with D hard to call. Germline V gene sequence: CDR1 LNHDA, CDR2 SQIVND (reference sequence). V gave up 10 bases and J gave up 0 bases, with 12 bases separating them. CDR3 length: 13 residues. The DNA for the CDR3 is TGTGCCACCTTGTACGGGGCTAACTATGGCTACACCTTC. Its translation: CATLYGANYGYTF.

V and J are TRBV12-5 and TRBJ1-3; D is unresolved. This CDR3 has 17 residues. Germline V gene sequence: CDR1 LGHNT, CDR2 FRNRAP. Trimming took off 3 bases at V and 2 bases at J, with 17 bases between the two ends. The CDR3, as DNA: TGTGCTAGTGGTTTAACGCTCGGACTCGGGACTGGAAACACCATATATTTT. It is translated as CASGLTLGLGTGNTIYF.

The chain uses TRBV18 and TRBJ2-7; no definite D call. The CDR3 has 14 residues. Germline-derived CDR1 and CDR2 are KGHSH and LQKENI. With 2 bases removed from V and 2 bases from J, the gap between germline ends came to 10 bases. CDR3 coding DNA: TGTGCCAGCTCACCATTCGGAGAGACCTACGAGCAGTACTTC. This codes for CASSPFGETYEQYF.

This clone was found once. The gene calls are TRBV19 and TRBJ1-2; D unresolved. The V and J ends lost 0 bases and 7 bases respectively, with 9 bases between them. The CDR3 has 13 amino acids. Germline CDR1 and CDR2: LNHDA and SQIVND (reference sequence). The CDR3 region has the DNA TGTGCCAGTAGTATAGATGTGAATGCTGGCTACACCTTC. Translated, it gives CASSIDVNAGYTF. Supplemented by reference TRBV19 and TRBJ1-2, the full variable domain reads DGGITQSPKYLFRKEGQNVTLSCEQNLNHDAMYWYRQDPGQGLRLIYYSQIVNDFQKGDIAEGYSVSREKKESFPLTVTSAQKNPTAFYLCASSIDVNAGYTFGSGTRLTVV.

The chain joins TRBV4-1 to TRBJ1-2, with D perhaps TRBD1 (6 bases). CDR3 size: 14 residues. CDR1 MGHRA and CDR2 YSYEKL come from the germline V gene. V lost 0 bases and J lost 4, with 9 bases in between. The CDR3 sequence: CASSQDGQLYGYTF. The CDR3 region has the DNA TGCGCCAGCAGCCAAGATGGACAGCTCTATGGCTACACCTTC.

J is TRBJ2-1 and V is TRBV11-3; the match to TRBD2 covers 8 bases. There are 17 residues in the CDR3. From germline, CDR1 is SGHNT and CDR2 YENEEA. V was clipped by 5 bases and J by 0 bases; unmatched bases: 9. The CDR3 DNA is TGTGCCAGCAGCGCCACTAGCGGAGCTAGCTCCTACAATGAGCAGTTCTTC. Its translation: CASSATSGASSYNEQFF. Full variable domain (remainder filled in from reference TRBV11-3 and TRBJ2-1): EAGVVQSPRYKIIEKKQPVAFWCNPISGHNTLYWYLQNLGQGPELLIRYENEEAVDDSQLPKDRFSAERLKGVDSTLKIQPAELGDSAVYLCASSATSGASSYNEQFFGPGTRLTVL.

CDR3 loop: CASSLENRGPDTQYF. The CDR3 coding sequence is TGCGCCAGCAGCTTGGAAAATCGCGGGCCGGATACGCAGTATTTT. This chain connects TRBV5-1 to TRBJ2-3; the D gene is possibly TRBD2 (5 bases). The length of the CDR3 is 15 residues. The germline V gene encodes CDR1 SGHRS and CDR2 YFSETQ. Trimming left V 0 bases short and J 6 bases short, with 14 bases between.

The rearrangement joins TRBV18 to TRBJ2-7; D possibly corresponds to TRBD2 (5 bases). Germline CDR1 and CDR2: KGHSH and LQKENI. With 5 bases removed from V and 6 bases from J, the gap between germline ends came to 14 bases. The CDR3 runs 13 residues. The chain's CDR3 is CASSSVEGTEQYF. CDR3 coding DNA: TGTGCCAGCTCATCAGTAGAGGGTACCGAGCAGTACTTC.

This clone was observed a single time. The chain links TRBV18 to TRBJ1-2, with TRBD1 identical over 11 bases. After removal of 3 bases from V and 3 bases from J, the junction contained 0 bases not matched to a gene. The CDR3 is 14 amino acids. The germline V gene has CDR1 KGHSH and CDR2 LQKENI. The CDR3 reads CASSPGQGDYGYTF. The CDR3 DNA reads as TGTGCCAGCTCACCGGGACAGGGGGACTATGGCTACACCTTC.

This sequence joins TRBV18 and TRBJ2-7; the D call may be TRBD1 or TRBD2 (5 bases each). The length of the CDR3 is 14 residues. With 3 bases removed from V and 0 bases from J, the gap between germline ends came to 9 bases. CDR1 and CDR2 from the germline V gene are KGHSH and LQKENI. This CDR3 reads CASSPPGTSYEQYF. In DNA, the CDR3 is TGTGCCAGCTCACCCCCCGGGACCTCCTACGAGCAGTACTTC.

The CDR3 coding sequence is TGTGCCAGCAGCTTCAGGTGGGGGGCCAACGTCCTGACTTTC. It translates to CASSFRWGANVLTF. This rearrangement joins TRBV7-2 to TRBJ2-6; no firm D call. The CDR3 is made up of 14 amino acids. The germline V gene encodes CDR1 SGHTA and CDR2 FQGNSA. With 3 bases removed from V and 4 bases from J, the gap between germline ends came to 7 bases. Full variable domain (missing parts from reference TRBV7-2 and TRBJ2-6): GAGVSQSPSNKVTEKGKDVELRCDPISGHTALYWYRQSLGQGLEFLIYFQGNSAPDKSGLPSDRFSAERTGGSVSTLTIQRTQQEDSAVYLCASSFRWGANVLTFGAGSRLTVL.

The rearrangement links TRBV9 to TRBJ1-2; 7 positions match TRBD1. The CDR3 loop spans 14 amino acids. Germline CDR1 is SGDLS and CDR2 is YYNGEE. After removal of 1 base from V and 2 bases from J, the junction contained 2 bases not matched to a gene. The CDR3: CASSVQGQNYGYTF. The CDR3 DNA sequence: TGTGCCAGCAGCGTACAGGGACAGAACTATGGCTACACCTTC.

The chain recombines TRBV2 with TRBJ2-7; possible D gene TRBD1, 6 bases. Trimming removed 7 bases from V and 3 bases from J, with 10 bases in between. CDR1 is SNHLY, CDR2 FYNNEI, per germline. The CDR3 covers 12 residues. The CDR3 nucleotides read TGTGCCAGCACCCGAGGGGGCTACGAGCAGTACTTC. This sequence encodes CASTRGGYEQYF.

The CDR3 DNA reads TGTGCCAGCAGTTACAATGGACAGGGGCAGCCCCAGCATTTT. Protein: CASSYNGQGQPQHF. The chain carries TRBV6-5 and TRBJ1-5; TRBD1 agrees at 9 bases. V was pared by 2 bases and J by 7 bases, with 3 bases of the junction left unmatched. Looked up from germline, CDR1 is MNHEY and CDR2 is SVGAGI. This CDR3 spans 14 amino acids.

V and J are TRBV2 and TRBJ2-7, with 7 positions matching TRBD1. The CDR3 runs 13 residues. Germline V lookup: CDR1 SNHLY, CDR2 FYNNEI. The junction had 2 bases not matched to a gene; V was cut back by 4 bases and J by 2 bases. CDR3 amino acids: CASSGGGPYEQYF. The CDR3 region has the DNA TGTGCCAGCAGTGGAGGGGGCCCCTACGAGCAGTACTTC.